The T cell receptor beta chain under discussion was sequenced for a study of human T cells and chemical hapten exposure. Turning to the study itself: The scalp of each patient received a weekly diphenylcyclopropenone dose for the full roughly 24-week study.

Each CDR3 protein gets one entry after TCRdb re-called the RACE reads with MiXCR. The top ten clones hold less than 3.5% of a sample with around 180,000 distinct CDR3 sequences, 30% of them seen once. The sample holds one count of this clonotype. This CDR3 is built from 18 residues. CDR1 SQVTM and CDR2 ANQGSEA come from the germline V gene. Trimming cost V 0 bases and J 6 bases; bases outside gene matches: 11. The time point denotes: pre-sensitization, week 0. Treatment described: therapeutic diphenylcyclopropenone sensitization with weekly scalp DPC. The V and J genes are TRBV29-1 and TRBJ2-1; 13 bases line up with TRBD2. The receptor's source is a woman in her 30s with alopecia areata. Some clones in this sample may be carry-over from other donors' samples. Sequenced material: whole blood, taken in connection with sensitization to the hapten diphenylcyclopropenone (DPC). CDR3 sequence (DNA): TGCAGCGTTGAAGATTTCGGACTAGCGGGAGTATCTGCCAATGAGCAGTTCTTC. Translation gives CSVEDFGLAGVSANEQFF.